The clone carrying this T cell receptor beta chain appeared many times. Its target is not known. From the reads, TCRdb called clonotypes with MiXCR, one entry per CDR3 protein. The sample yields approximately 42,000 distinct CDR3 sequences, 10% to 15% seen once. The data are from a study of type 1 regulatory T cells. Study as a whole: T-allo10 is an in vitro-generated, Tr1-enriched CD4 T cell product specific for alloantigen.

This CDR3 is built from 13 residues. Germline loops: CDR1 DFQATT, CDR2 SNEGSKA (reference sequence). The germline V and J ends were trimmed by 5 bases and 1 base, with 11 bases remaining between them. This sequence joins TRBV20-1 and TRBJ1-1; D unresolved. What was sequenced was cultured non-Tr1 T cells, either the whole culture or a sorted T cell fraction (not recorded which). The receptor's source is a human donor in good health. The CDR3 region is CSAPPVSNTEAFF. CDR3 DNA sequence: TGCAGTGCTCCCCCTGTTTCGAACACTGAAGCTTTCTTT.